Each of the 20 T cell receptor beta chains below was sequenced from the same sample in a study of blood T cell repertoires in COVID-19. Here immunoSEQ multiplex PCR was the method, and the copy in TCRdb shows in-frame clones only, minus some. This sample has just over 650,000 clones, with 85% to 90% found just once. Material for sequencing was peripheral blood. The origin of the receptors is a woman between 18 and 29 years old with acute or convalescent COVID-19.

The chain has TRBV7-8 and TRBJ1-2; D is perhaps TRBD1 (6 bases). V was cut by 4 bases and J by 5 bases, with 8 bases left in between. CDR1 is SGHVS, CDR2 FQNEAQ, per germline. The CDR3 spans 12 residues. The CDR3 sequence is CASSSGEYGYTF. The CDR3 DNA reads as TGTGCCAGCAGCTCAGGGGAATATGGCTACACCTTC.

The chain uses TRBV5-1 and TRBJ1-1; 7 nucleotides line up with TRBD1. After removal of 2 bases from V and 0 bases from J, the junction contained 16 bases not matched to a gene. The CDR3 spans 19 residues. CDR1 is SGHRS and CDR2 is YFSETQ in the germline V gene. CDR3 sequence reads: CASSFEGAPLSGLNTEAFF. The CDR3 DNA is TGCGCCAGCAGCTTTGAGGGGGCCCCGTTAAGTGGGTTGAACACTGAAGCTTTCTTT.

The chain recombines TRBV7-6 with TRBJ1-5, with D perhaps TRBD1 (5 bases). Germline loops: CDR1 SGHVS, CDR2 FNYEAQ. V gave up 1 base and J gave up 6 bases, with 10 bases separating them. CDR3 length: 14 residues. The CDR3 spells CASSLGRGGQPQHF. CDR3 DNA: TGTGCCAGCAGCTTAGGAAGGGGAGGTCAGCCCCAGCATTTT. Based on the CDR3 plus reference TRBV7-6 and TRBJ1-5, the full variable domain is GAGVSQSPRYKVTKRGQDVALRCDPISGHVSLYWYRQALGQGPEFLTYFNYEAQQDKSGLPNDRFSAERPEGSISTLTIQRTEQRDSAMYRCASSLGRGGQPQHFGDGTRLSIL.

This CDR3 is CASSRTSGGAYEQYF. The CDR3 nucleotides are TGTGCCAGCAGTCGGACTAGCGGGGGGGCCTACGAGCAGTACTTC. The chain is built from TRBV6-2 or TRBV6-3 and TRBJ2-7, with 15 bases matching TRBD2. Losses at the gene ends were 5 bases for V and 2 bases for J; bases not matched to a gene: 1. Germline V CDR1 and CDR2: MNHEY, SVGEGT. The CDR3 consists of 15 residues.

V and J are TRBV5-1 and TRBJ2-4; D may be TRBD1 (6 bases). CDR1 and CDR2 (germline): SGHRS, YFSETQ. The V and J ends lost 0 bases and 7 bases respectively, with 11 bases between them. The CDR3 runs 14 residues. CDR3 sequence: CASSLEAGENIQYF. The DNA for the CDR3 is TGCGCCAGCAGCTTGGAGGCAGGGGAGAACATTCAGTACTTC.

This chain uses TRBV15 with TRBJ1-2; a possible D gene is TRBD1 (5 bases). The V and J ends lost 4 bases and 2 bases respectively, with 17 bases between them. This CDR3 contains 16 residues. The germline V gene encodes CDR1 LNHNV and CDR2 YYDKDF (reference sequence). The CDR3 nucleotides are TGTGCCACCAGCATATATCCTGGGGGGTCCAACTATGGCTACACCTTC. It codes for CATSIYPGGSNYGYTF.

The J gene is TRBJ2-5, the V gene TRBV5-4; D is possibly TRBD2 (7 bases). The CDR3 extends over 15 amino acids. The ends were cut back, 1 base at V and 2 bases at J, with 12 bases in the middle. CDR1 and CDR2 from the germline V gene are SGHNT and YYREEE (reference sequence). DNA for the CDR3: TGTGCCAGCAGCTTGAAGGGGGGGGAACAAGAGACCCAGTACTTC. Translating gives CASSLKGGEQETQYF.

CDR3 residues: CASSPSAGQVKNYGYTF. CDR3 sequence (DNA): TGTGCCAGCAGCCCATCGGCCGGACAGGTGAAAAACTATGGCTACACCTTC. V and J are TRBV7-6 and TRBJ1-2; 7 nucleotides agree with TRBD1. After removal of 5 bases from V and 2 bases from J, the junction contained 14 bases not matched to a gene. Germline CDR1 is SGHVS and CDR2 is FNYEAQ. The CDR3 has 17 residues.

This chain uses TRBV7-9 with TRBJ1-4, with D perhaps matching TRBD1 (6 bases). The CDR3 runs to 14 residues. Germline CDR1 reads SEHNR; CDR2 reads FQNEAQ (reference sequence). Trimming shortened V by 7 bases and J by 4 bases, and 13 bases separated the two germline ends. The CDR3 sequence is CASNLGTSNEKLFF. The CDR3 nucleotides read TGTGCCAGCAACCTGGGGACAAGTAATGAAAAACTGTTTTTT.

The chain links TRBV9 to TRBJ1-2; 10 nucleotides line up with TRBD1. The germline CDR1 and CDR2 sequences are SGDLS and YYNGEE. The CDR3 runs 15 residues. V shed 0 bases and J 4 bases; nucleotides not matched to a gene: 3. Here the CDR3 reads CASSVGQGATYGYTF. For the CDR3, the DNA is TGTGCCAGCAGCGTAGGACAGGGGGCCACCTATGGCTACACCTTC.

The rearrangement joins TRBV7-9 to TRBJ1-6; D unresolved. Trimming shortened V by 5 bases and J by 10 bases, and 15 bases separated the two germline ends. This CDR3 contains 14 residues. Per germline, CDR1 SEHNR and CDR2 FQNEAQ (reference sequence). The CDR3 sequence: CASSPREARSPLHF. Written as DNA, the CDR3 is TGTGCCAGCAGCCCGCGGGAGGCGAGATCACCCCTCCACTTT.

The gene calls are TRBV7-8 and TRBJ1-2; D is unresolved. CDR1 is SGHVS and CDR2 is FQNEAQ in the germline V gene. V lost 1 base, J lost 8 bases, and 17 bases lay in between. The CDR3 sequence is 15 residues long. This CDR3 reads CASSLGHLAAKGYTF. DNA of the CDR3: TGTGCCAGCAGCTTAGGACACCTGGCCGCGAAGGGCTACACCTTC.

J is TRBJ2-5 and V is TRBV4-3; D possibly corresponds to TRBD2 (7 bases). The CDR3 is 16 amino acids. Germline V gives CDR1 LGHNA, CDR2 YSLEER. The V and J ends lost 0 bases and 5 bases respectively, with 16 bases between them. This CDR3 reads CASSQDLLGGRETQYF. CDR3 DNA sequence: TGCGCCAGCAGCCAAGATCTGCTGGGGGGGCGGGAGACCCAGTACTTC.

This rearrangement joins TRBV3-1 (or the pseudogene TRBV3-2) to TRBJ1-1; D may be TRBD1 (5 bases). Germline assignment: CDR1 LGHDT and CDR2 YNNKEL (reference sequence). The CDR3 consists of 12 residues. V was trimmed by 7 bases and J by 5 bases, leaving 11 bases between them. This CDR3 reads CASTLRGTEAFF. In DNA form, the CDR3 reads TGTGCCAGCACCCTCCGGGGGACTGAAGCTTTCTTT.

The CDR3 loop is CAISESEGAYNEQFF. The CDR3 region has the DNA TGTGCCATCAGTGAGTCGGAAGGGGCGTACAATGAGCAGTTCTTC. The chain combines TRBV10-3 with TRBJ2-1, with a tentative D call TRBD1 (5 bases). Trimming shortened V by 0 bases and J by 4 bases, and 10 bases separated the two germline ends. There are 15 residues in the CDR3. Germline-derived CDR1 and CDR2 are ENHRY and SYGVKD.

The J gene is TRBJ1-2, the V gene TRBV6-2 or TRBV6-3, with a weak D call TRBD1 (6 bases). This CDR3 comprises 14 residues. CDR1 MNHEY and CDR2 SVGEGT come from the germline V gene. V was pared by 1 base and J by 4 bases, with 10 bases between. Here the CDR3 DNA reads TGTGCCAGCAGTTACTTCGGACAGCCCTATGGCTACACCTTC. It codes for CASSYFGQPYGYTF.

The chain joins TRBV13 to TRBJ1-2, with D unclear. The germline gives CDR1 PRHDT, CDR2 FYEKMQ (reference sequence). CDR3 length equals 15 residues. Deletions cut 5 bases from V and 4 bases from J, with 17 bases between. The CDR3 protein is CASSPPAARIYGYTF. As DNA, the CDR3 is TGTGCCAGCAGCCCCCCAGCCGCGCGGATCTATGGCTACACCTTC.

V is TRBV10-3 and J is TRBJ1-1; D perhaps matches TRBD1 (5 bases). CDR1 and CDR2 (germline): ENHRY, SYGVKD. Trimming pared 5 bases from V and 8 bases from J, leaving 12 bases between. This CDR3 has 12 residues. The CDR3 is CAISKEGIEAFF. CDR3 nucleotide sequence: TGTGCCATCAGTAAGGAGGGGATAGAAGCTTTCTTT.

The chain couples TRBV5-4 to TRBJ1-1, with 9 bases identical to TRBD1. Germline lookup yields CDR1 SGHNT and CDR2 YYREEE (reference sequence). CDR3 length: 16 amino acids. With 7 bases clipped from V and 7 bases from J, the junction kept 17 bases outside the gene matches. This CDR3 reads CASHSPGDRGVGEAFF. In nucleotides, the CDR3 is TGTGCCAGCCATAGTCCCGGTGACAGGGGGGTAGGTGAAGCTTTCTTT.

This chain's CDR3 is CAVSLAGGSPLHF. CDR3 DNA sequence: TGTGCCGTTTCTCTTGCGGGTGGCTCACCCCTCCACTTT. V gene TRBV27 combines with J gene TRBJ1-6; D is uncertain. The CDR3 is made up of 13 amino acids. Germline V gene sequence: CDR1 MNHEY, CDR2 SMNVEV (reference sequence). V lost 11 bases and J 10 bases, leaving 18 bases between the germline ends.